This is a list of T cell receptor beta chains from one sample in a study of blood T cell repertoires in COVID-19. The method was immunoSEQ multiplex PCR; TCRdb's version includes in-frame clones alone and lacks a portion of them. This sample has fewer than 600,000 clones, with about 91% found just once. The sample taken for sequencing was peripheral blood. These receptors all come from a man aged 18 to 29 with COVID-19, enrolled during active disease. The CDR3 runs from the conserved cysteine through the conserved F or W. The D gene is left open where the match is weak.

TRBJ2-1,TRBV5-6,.,CASSLGSGSNEQFF,TGTGCCAGCAGCTTGGGATCCGGGAGCAATGAGCAGTTCTTC
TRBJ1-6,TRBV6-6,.,CASSYRGGDSPLHF,TGTGCCAGCAGTTACAGGGGGGGGGATTCACCCCTCCACTTT
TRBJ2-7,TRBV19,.,CASSIRDSRYEQYF,TGTGCCAGTAGTATACGGGACTCTCGATACGAGCAGTACTTC
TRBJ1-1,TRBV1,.,CTSSQVDTVTQVNTEAFF,TGCACCAGCAGCCAAGTCGACACAGTGACCCAAGTAAACACTGAAGCTTTCTTT
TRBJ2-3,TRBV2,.,CASSSTNTQYF,TGTGCCAGCAGTTCTACCAATACGCAGTATTTT
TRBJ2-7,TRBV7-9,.,CASSIQGGSYEQYF,TGTGCCAGCAGCATACAGGGGGGGTCCTACGAGCAGTACTTC
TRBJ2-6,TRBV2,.,CASSESGINVLTF,TGTGCCAGCAGTGAATCCGGGATCAACGTCCTGACTTTC
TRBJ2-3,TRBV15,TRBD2,CATSRVARGGLTDTQYF,TGTGCCACCAGCAGAGTAGCCCGGGGGGGCCTCACAGATACGCAGTATTTT
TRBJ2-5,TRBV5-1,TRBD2,CASSLLAGAGETQYF,TGCGCCAGCAGCTTACTAGCGGGCGCGGGAGAGACCCAGTACTTC
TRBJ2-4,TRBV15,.,CATSRERNLAKNIQYF,TGTGCCACCAGCAGAGAGAGGAACCTAGCCAAAAACATTCAGTACTTC